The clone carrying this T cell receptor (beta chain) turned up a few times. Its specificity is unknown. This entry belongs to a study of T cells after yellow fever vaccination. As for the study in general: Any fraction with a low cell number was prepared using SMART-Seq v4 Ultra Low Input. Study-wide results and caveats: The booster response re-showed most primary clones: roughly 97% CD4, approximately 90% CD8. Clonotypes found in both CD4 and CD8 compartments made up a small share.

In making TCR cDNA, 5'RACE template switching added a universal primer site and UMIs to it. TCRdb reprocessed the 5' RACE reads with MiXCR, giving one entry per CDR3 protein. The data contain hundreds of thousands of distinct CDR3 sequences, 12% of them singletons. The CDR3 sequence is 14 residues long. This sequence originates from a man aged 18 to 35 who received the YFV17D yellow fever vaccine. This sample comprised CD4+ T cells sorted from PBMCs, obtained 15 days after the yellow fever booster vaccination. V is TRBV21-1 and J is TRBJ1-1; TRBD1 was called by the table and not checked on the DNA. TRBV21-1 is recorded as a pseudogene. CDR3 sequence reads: CASEVSPGITEAFF. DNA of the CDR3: TGTGCCAGCGAAGTCTCCCCCGGGATCACTGAAGCTTTCTTT.